A selection of T cell receptor beta chains follows, all from one sample in a study of T cell responses to AZD1222 COVID-19 vaccine. Assay: immunoSEQ multiplex PCR; the TCRdb copy retains only in-frame clones and omits some. Of 95,000 to 100,000 clones listed, roughly 90% are singletons. Source: peripheral blood, taken 28 days after the second AZD1222 dose. All receptors come from an adult who received the AZD1222 COVID-19 vaccine. The CDR3 runs from the conserved cysteine through the conserved F or W. A D gene is named only where the DNA matches it firmly.

TGTGCCAGCAGCGGCTGGTTCCCTGCGGGAAACACCGGGGAGCTGTTTTTT | CASSGWFPAGNTGELFF | TRBV3-1/TRBV3-2 | . | TRBJ2-2
TGCGCCAGCATACTACAGGGAACAGATACGCAGTATTTT | CASILQGTDTQYF | TRBV5-1 | . | TRBJ2-3
TGCAGCGTTGGGGGGGAACAAACCGACTGGGTGTCCTACGAGCAGTACTTC | CSVGGEQTDWVSYEQYF | TRBV29-1 | . | TRBJ2-7
TGTGCCAGCAGCTTGGGCCCCAAGACAGGTATGAACACTGAAGCTTTCTTT | CASSLGPKTGMNTEAFF | TRBV11-2 | . | TRBJ1-1
TGTGCCAGCAGTTTTCTACAGGGGGGCAACGAGCAGTACTTC | CASSFLQGGNEQYF | TRBV28 | TRBD1 | TRBJ2-7
TGTGCCAGCAGCCAAAGCGGGACTAGCGACGGTACGCAGTATTTT | CASSQSGTSDGTQYF | TRBV11-3 | TRBD2 | TRBJ2-3
TGTGCCAGCAGTTTCTTGTATGGCTACACCTTC | CASSFLYGYTF | TRBV28 | . | TRBJ1-2
TGTGCCAGCAGTGAGACTAGGACACAAAATCAGCCCCAGCATTTT | CASSETRTQNQPQHF | TRBV2 | . | TRBJ1-5
TGTGCCAGCAGCCCCAGTCGTCGAGGTCTCCAGAACACTGAAGCTTTCTTT | CASSPSRRGLQNTEAFF | TRBV7-8 | . | TRBJ1-1
TGTGCCAGCAGTTCGAGGGCGGGCGGGGAGCTGTTTTTT | CASSSRAGGELFF | TRBV6-5 | . | TRBJ2-2
TGTGCCAGTAGTGTACAGGGCAATAACTATGGCTACACCTTC | CASSVQGNNYGYTF | TRBV19 | . | TRBJ1-2
TGTGCCAGCAGCGCCGACTATCCCTTTGGGGAGCAGTTCTTC | CASSADYPFGEQFF | TRBV14 | . | TRBJ2-1
TGTGCCAGCAGCCTTAGCGGGAGCTACAATGAGCAGTTCTTC | CASSLSGSYNEQFF | TRBV6-6 | TRBD2 | TRBJ2-1
TGCGCCAGCAGCGGCGGACAGCTTAACTATGGCTACACCTTC | CASSGGQLNYGYTF | TRBV5-1 | . | TRBJ1-2
TGTGCCAGCAGCCAAGGCTCCCGATACAATGAGCAGTTCTTC | CASSQGSRYNEQFF | TRBV3-1/TRBV3-2 | . | TRBJ2-1
TGTGCCAGCAGCCAGGCTTGGCGGACAGACTACAATGAGCAGTTCTTC | CASSQAWRTDYNEQFF | TRBV4-2 | . | TRBJ2-1
TGTGCCAGCAGCCGGTTCGAGGCCTTTAATGAGCAGTTCTTC | CASSRFEAFNEQFF | TRBV5-4 | . | TRBJ2-1
TGTGCCAGCAGCTTAGACACGGGGGCATGGGGCAATCAGCCCCAGCATTTT | CASSLDTGAWGNQPQHF | TRBV7-9 | . | TRBJ1-5